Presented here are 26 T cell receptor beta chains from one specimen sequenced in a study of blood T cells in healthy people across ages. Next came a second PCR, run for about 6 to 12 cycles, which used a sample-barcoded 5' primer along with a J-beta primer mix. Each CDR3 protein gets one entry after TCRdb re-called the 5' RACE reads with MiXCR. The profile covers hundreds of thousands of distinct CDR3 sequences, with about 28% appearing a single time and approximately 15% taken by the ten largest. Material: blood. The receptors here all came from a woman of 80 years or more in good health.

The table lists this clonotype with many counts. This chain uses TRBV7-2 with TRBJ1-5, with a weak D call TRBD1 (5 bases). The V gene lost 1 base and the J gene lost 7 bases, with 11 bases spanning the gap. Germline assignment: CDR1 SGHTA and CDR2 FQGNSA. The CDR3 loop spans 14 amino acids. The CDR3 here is CASSLDGGTQPQHF. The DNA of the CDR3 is TGTGCCAGCAGCTTAGATGGGGGGACGCAGCCCCAGCATTTT.

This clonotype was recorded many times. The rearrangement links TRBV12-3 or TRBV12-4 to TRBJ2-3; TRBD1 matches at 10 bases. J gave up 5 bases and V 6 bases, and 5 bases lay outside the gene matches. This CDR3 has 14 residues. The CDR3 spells CASRGTGDIDTQYF. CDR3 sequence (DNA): TGTGCCAGCAGGGGGACAGGGGATATAGATACGCAGTATTTT.

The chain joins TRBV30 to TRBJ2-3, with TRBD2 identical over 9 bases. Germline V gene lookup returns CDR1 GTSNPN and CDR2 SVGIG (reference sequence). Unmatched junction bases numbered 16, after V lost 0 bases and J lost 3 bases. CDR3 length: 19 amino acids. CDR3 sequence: CAWSVGRTGGGERTDTQYF. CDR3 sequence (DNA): TGTGCCTGGAGTGTAGGTCGGACTGGCGGGGGGGAAAGAACAGATACGCAGTATTTT.

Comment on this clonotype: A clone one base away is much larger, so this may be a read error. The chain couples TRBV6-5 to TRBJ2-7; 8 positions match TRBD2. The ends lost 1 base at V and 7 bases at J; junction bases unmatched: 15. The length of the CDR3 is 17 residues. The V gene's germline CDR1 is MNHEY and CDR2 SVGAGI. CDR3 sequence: CASSYLGGGSTYNEQYF. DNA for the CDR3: TGTGCCAGCAGTTACTTGGGCGGGGGGTCTACCTACAATGAGCAGTACTTC.

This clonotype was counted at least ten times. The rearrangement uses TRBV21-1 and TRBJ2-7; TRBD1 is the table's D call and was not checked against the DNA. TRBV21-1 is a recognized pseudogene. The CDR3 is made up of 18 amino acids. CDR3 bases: TGTGCCAGCATCCCCCCAGGGTCTCACGGGGGGCGCTCCTACGAGCAGTACTTC. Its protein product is CASIPPGSHGGRSYEQYF.

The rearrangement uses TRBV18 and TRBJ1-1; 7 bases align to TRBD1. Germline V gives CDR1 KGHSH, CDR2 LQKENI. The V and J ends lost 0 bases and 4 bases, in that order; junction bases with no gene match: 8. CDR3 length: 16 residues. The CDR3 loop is CASSPPSGGMSTEAFF. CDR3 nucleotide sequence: TGTGCCAGCTCACCACCGTCAGGGGGGATGAGCACTGAAGCTTTCTTT.

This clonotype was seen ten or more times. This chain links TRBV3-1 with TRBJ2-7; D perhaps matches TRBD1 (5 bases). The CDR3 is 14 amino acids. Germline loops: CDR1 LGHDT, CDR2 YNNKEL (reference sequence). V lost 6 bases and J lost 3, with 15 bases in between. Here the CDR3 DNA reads TGTGCCAGCAGTAACAGACAGACGATCTACGAGCAGTACTTC. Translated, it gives CASSNRQTIYEQYF.

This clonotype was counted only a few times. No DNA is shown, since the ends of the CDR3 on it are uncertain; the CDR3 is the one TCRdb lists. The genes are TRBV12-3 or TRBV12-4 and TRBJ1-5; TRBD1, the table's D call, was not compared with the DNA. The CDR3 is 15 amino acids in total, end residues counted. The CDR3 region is CASSFVGTGNQPRHF.

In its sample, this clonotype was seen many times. CDR3 coding DNA: TGCGCCAGCAGCCAATCTAGCGGGAGCTACGAGCAGTACTTC. Protein: CASSQSSGSYEQYF. The chain employs TRBV5-1 and TRBJ2-7, with 10 bases that match TRBD2. This CDR3 is 14 amino acids long. With 4 bases clipped from V and 3 bases from J, the junction kept 4 bases outside the gene matches. Germline V gene data show CDR1 as SGHRS and CDR2 as YFSETQ.

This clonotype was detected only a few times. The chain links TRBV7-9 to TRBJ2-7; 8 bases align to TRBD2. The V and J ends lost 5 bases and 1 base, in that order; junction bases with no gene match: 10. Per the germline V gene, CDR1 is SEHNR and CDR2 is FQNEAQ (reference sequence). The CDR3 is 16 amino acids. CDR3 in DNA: TGTGCCAGCAGCCCCCCTCGGGCTAGCGGGTCCTACGAGCAGTACTTC. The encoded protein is CASSPPRASGSYEQYF.

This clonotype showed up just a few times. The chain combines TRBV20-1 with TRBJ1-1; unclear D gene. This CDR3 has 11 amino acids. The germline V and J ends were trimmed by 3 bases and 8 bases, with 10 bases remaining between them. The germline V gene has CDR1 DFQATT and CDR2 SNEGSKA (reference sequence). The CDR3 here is CSASRGEEAFF. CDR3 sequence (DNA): TGCAGTGCTAGTCGCGGGGAGGAAGCTTTCTTT.

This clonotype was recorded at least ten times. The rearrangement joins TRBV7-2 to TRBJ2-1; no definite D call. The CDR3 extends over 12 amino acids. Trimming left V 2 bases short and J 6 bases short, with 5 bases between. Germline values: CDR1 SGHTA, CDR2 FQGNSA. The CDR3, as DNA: TGTGCCAGCAGCTTAACACGCAATGAGCAGTTCTTC. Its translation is CASSLTRNEQFF.

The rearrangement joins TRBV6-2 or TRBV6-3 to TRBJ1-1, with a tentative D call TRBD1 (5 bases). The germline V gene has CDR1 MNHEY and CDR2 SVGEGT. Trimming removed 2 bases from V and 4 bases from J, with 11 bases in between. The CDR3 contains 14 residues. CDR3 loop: CASSYGQVSTEAFF. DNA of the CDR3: TGTGCCAGCAGTTACGGACAAGTCTCCACTGAAGCTTTCTTT.

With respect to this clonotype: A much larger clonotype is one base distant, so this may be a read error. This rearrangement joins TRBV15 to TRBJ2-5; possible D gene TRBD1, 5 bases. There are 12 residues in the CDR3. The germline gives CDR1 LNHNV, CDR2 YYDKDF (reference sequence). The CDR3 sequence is CTTSRDGAEQYF. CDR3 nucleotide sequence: TGTACCACCAGCAGAGATGGGGCAGAGCAGTACTTC.

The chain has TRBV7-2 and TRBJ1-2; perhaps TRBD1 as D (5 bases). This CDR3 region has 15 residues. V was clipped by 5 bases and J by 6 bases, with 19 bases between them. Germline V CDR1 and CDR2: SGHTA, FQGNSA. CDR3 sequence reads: CASSKGDSRGNGYTF. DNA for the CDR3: TGTGCCAGCAGCAAAGGGGACTCCCGAGGAAATGGCTACACCTTC.

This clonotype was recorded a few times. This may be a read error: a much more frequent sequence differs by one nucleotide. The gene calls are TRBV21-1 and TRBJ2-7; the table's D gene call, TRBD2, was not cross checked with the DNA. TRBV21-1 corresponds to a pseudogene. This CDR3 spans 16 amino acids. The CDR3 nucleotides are TGTGCCAGCAGCGATAAGGGGGGAGGGAGAGTGTACGAGCAGTACTTC. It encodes CASSDKGGGRVYEQYF.

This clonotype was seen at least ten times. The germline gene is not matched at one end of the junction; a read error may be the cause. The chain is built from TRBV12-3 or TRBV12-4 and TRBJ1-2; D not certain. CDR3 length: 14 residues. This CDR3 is CASGFLRRQTDYTF. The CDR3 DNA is TGTGCCAGCGGTTTCCTCAGGAGGCAGACGGACTACACCTTC.

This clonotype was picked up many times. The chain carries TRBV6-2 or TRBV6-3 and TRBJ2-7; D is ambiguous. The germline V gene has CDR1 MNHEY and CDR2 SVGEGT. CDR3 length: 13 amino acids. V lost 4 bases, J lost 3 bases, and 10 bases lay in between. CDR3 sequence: CASSLTRHYEQYF. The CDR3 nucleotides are TGTGCCAGCAGTTTGACCCGTCACTACGAGCAGTACTTC.

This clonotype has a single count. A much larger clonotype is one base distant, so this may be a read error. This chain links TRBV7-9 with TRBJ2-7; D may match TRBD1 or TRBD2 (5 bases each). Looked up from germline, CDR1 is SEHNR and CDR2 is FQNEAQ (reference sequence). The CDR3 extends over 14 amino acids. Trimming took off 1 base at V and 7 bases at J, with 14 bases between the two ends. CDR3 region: CASSLGDVASEQYF. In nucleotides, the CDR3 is TGTGCCAGCAGCTTAGGGGACGTAGCTAGTGAGCAGTACTTC.

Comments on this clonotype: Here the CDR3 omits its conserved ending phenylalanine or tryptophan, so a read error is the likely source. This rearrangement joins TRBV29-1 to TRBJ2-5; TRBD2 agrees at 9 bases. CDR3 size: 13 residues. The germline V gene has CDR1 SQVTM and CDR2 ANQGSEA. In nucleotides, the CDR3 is TGCAGTGGTGCGCGGGGGGGCTACAATGAGCAGTACTGC. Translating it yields CSGARGGYNEQYC.

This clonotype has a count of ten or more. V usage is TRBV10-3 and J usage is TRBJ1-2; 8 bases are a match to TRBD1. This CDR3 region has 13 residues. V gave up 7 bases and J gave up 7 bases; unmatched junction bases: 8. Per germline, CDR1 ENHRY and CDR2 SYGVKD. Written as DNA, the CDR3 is TGTGCCATCACCCCCGACAGGGGCATTGGCTACACCTTC. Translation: CAITPDRGIGYTF.

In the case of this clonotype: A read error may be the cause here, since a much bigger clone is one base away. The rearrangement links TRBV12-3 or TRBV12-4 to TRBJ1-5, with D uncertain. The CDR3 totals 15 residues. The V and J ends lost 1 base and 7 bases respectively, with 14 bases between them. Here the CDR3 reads CASSLGGRGTQPQHF. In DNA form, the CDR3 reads TGTGCCAGCAGTTTAGGCGGACGGGGAACGCAGCCCCAGCATTTT.

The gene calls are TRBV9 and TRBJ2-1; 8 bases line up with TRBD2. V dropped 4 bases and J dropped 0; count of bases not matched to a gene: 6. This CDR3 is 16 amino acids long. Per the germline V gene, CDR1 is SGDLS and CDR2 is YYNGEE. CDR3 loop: CASSRGGASSYNEQFF. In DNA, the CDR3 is TGTGCCAGCAGCCGGGGGGGCGCGAGCTCCTACAATGAGCAGTTCTTC.

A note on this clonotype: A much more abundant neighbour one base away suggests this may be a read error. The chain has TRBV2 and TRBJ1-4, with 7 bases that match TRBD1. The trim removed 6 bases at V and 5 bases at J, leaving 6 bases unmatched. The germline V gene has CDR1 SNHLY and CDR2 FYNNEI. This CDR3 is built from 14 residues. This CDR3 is CASRSRGNNEKLFF. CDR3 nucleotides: TGTGCCAGCAGATCCAGGGGGAACAATGAAAAACTGTTTTTT. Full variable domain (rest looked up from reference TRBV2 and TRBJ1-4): EPEVTQTPSHQVTQMGQEVILRCVPISNHLYFYWYRQILGQKVEFLVSFYNNEISEKSEIFDDQFSVERPDGSNFTLKIRSTKLEDSAMYFCASRSRGNNEKLFFGSGTQLSVL.

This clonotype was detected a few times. DNA for the CDR3: TGTGCCAGCAGACCCTTCCGCACGGCAACTAATGAAAAACTGTTTTTT. Protein product: CASRPFRTATNEKLFF. The chain employs TRBV6-2 or TRBV6-3 and TRBJ1-4, with D unresolved. Germline V CDR1 and CDR2: MNHEY, SVGEGT. V was shortened by 6 bases and J by 0 bases, with 14 bases between the two germline ends. This CDR3 spans 16 amino acids.

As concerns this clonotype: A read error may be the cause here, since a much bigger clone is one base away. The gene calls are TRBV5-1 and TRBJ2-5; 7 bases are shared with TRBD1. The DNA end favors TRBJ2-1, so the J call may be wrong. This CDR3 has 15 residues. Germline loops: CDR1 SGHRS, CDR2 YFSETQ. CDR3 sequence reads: CASSQLTGPQETQFF. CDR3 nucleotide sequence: TGCGCCAGCAGCCAACTGACAGGGCCCCAAGAGACCCAGTTCTTC.